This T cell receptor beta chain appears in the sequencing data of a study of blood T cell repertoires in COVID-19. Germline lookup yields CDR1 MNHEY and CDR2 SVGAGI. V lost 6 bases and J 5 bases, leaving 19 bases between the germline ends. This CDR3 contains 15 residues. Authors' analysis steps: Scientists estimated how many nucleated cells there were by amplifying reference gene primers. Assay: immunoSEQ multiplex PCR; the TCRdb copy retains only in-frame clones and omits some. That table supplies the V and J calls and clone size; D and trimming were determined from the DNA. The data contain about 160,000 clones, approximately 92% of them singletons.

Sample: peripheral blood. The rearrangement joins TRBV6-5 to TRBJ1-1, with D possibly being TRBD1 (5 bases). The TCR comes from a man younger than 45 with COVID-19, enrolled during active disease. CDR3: CASRLNRGEGTEAFF. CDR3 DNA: TGTGCCAGCAGGCTTAACCGGGGGGAAGGGACTGAAGCTTTCTTT.